The clone carrying this T cell receptor beta chain was counted between two and nine times. Methods used by the authors: Reference gene primer amplification yielded estimated nucleated cell counts. Generated by immunoSEQ multiplex PCR, the TCRdb table keeps only in-frame clones and is missing some. V, J and clone size reflect that table, while D and trimming were determined from the DNA. Here the sample spans roughly 150,000 clones, 88% being singletons. The data are from a study of blood T cell repertoires in COVID-19. Study context: Sites across the United States, Italy and Spain contributed samples from acute and convalescent COVID-19. Sources were T cells, B-cell-depleted T cells, or PBMCs; the material itself was cDNA or gDNA.

The CDR3 runs to 12 residues. V lost 4 bases and J 7 bases, leaving 10 bases between the germline ends. Germline-derived CDR1 and CDR2 are MDHEN and SYDVKM. The sequence was collected from a man between 45 and 60 years old who had recovered from COVID-19. The chain employs TRBV28 and TRBJ1-1; D is possibly TRBD1 (5 bases). Sample: peripheral blood. The CDR3 loop is CASSYGGIEAFF. The CDR3 DNA sequence: TGTGCCAGCAGTTATGGGGGGATTGAAGCTTTCTTT.